One T cell receptor beta chain is described in this entry. Its antigen remains unknown. Both 60 Vbeta primers and 13 Jbeta primers went into the PCR. Sequencing was performed with immunoSEQ multiplex PCR; in TCRdb, only in-frame clones are kept and a portion is missing. The table records roughly 180,000 clones, roughly four fifths of them present only once. The source of the sample is a study of cytomegalovirus exposure and HLA in healthy donors. Overall study results and limits: With high specificity and sensitivity, the classifier reportedly diagnosed cytomegalovirus status.

Those who donated were healthy bone marrow donors. Sequenced material: PBMCs. The TCR comes from a man between 18 and 29 years old in good health and CMV-seronegative.

The CDR3, as DNA: TGCGCCAGCAGACGACAGGGGGGCAATGAGCAGTTCTTC. This sequence encodes CASRRQGGNEQFF. The J gene is TRBJ2-1, the V gene TRBV5-1; TRBD1 matches at 9 bases. From germline, CDR1 is SGHRS and CDR2 YFSETQ. The V gene end was trimmed by 5 bases and the J gene end by 6 bases; junction bases not matched to a gene: 3. This CDR3 has 13 amino acids.